These T cell receptor beta chains were read from a single sample in a study of cytomegalovirus exposure and HLA in healthy donors. The table came from immunoSEQ multiplex PCR; TCRdb's copy has only in-frame clones and leaves some out. Of 180,000 or so clones listed, around three quarters are singletons. Sequencing used PBMCs. The receptors originated from a woman aged 45-65 years in good health and CMV-seronegative. Both conserved end residues are part of each CDR3. Fields, in order: CDR3 protein, CDR3 DNA, clone size, V gene, J gene, D gene. D genes are given only for firm matches. Clone size is stated in some rows and not others, as once, few, many or a class when expanded.

CDR3 protein: CASSSLGRTGDNEQFF; CDR3 DNA: TGTGCCAGCAGCTCACTAGGGCGGACAGGGGACAATGAGCAGTTCTTC; clone size: -; V gene: TRBV7-3; J gene: TRBJ2-1; D gene: TRBD1
CDR3 protein: CASSSLNYRDRAVYEQYF; CDR3 DNA: TGTGCCAGCAGTTCACTCAATTACCGGGACAGGGCTGTCTACGAGCAGTACTTC; clone size: -; V gene: TRBV28; J gene: TRBJ2-7; D gene: TRBD1
CDR3 protein: CASSRGLAEYQETQYF; CDR3 DNA: TGTGCCAGCAGCCGTGGACTAGCGGAGTACCAAGAGACCCAGTACTTC; clone size: few; V gene: TRBV5-8; J gene: TRBJ2-5; D gene: TRBD2
CDR3 protein: CASKRADGRVGEQYF; CDR3 DNA: TGTGCCAGCAAAAGGGCCGATGGCAGGGTAGGCGAGCAGTACTTC; clone size: once; V gene: TRBV28; J gene: TRBJ2-7; D gene: -
CDR3 protein: CASSYISGTLYGYTF; CDR3 DNA: TGTGCCAGCAGTTACATTTCTGGGACACTCTATGGCTACACCTTC; clone size: -; V gene: TRBV6-5; J gene: TRBJ1-2; D gene: -
CDR3 protein: CASSRQSGNQPQHF; CDR3 DNA: TGTGCCAGTAGCCGACAATCCGGCAATCAGCCCCAGCATTTT; clone size: -; V gene: TRBV19; J gene: TRBJ1-5; D gene: -
CDR3 protein: CASSQGAGREKLFF; CDR3 DNA: TGCGCCAGCAGCCAAGGGGCGGGACGTGAAAAACTGTTTTTT; clone size: -; V gene: TRBV4-1; J gene: TRBJ1-4; D gene: -
CDR3 protein: CASSPQGGEQYF; CDR3 DNA: TGCGCCAGCAGCCCCCAGGGCGGCGAGCAGTACTTC; clone size: -; V gene: TRBV5-1; J gene: TRBJ2-7; D gene: -
CDR3 protein: CASAVGDRGTHEQYF; CDR3 DNA: TGTGCCAGCGCAGTGGGGGACAGGGGGACCCACGAGCAGTACTTC; clone size: -; V gene: TRBV25-1; J gene: TRBJ2-7; D gene: TRBD1
CDR3 protein: CASSLGTSGGDEQFF; CDR3 DNA: TGTGCCAGCAGCCTCGGGACTAGCGGGGGGGATGAGCAGTTCTTC; clone size: -; V gene: TRBV7-9; J gene: TRBJ2-1; D gene: TRBD2
CDR3 protein: CASSYPGQGREAFF; CDR3 DNA: TGTGCCAGCAGTTACCCAGGACAGGGGAGAGAAGCTTTCTTT; clone size: -; V gene: TRBV6-5; J gene: TRBJ1-1; D gene: TRBD1
CDR3 protein: CASSSGQAYYGYTF; CDR3 DNA: TGTGCCAGCAGTTCAGGACAGGCCTATTATGGCTACACCTTC; clone size: -; V gene: TRBV28; J gene: TRBJ1-2; D gene: TRBD1
CDR3 protein: CASTSGTSGTQYF; CDR3 DNA: TGTGCCAGCACCTCCGGGACTAGCGGGACCCAGTACTTC; clone size: -; V gene: TRBV28; J gene: TRBJ2-5; D gene: TRBD2
CDR3 protein: CASSLGQGALPGNTIYF; CDR3 DNA: TGTGCCAGCAGCTTAGGGCAGGGGGCCCTCCCCGGAAACACCATATATTTT; clone size: -; V gene: TRBV7-9; J gene: TRBJ1-3; D gene: TRBD1
CDR3 protein: CASSPARAESWYEQYF; CDR3 DNA: TGTGCCAGCAGCCCAGCGCGAGCCGAAAGTTGGTACGAGCAGTACTTC; clone size: -; V gene: TRBV13; J gene: TRBJ2-7; D gene: -
CDR3 protein: CASSETGGSGQPQHF; CDR3 DNA: TGTGCCAGCTCAGAGACAGGGGGTTCTGGTCAGCCCCAGCATTTT; clone size: -; V gene: TRBV6-6; J gene: TRBJ1-5; D gene: TRBD1
CDR3 protein: CATSRDARGDTEAFF; CDR3 DNA: TGTGCCACCAGCAGAGACGCCCGGGGAGACACTGAAGCTTTCTTT; clone size: -; V gene: TRBV15; J gene: TRBJ1-1; D gene: -
CDR3 protein: CASSLRGTGRDTQYF; CDR3 DNA: TGCGCCAGCAGCTTGAGGGGCACGGGTAGAGATACGCAGTATTTT; clone size: -; V gene: TRBV5-1; J gene: TRBJ2-3; D gene: -